This T cell receptor beta chain came from a study of blood T cells in healthy people across ages. The CDR3 covers 16 residues. Germline-derived CDR1 and CDR2 are MRHNA and SNTAGT. In regard to this clonotype: This could be a read error, since a much larger clone is one nucleotide away.

A second PCR, run for roughly 7 to 11 cycles, used a sample-barcoded 5' primer plus a J-beta primer mix. Using its own MiXCR run on the 5' RACE reads, TCRdb lists one record per CDR3 protein. Altogether about 1.7 million distinct CDR3 sequences are present, under 30% being singletons, with the ten largest covering 7% to 9%. The chain combines TRBV6-4 with TRBJ2-3; unclear D gene. The sequenced sample was blood. The TCR sequence derives from a woman younger than 45 in good health. CDR3 sequence (DNA): TGTGCCAGCAGTGAGTTTGGGGTAGCTGCCACAGATACGCGGTATTTT. Translating it yields CASSEFGVAATDTRYF.